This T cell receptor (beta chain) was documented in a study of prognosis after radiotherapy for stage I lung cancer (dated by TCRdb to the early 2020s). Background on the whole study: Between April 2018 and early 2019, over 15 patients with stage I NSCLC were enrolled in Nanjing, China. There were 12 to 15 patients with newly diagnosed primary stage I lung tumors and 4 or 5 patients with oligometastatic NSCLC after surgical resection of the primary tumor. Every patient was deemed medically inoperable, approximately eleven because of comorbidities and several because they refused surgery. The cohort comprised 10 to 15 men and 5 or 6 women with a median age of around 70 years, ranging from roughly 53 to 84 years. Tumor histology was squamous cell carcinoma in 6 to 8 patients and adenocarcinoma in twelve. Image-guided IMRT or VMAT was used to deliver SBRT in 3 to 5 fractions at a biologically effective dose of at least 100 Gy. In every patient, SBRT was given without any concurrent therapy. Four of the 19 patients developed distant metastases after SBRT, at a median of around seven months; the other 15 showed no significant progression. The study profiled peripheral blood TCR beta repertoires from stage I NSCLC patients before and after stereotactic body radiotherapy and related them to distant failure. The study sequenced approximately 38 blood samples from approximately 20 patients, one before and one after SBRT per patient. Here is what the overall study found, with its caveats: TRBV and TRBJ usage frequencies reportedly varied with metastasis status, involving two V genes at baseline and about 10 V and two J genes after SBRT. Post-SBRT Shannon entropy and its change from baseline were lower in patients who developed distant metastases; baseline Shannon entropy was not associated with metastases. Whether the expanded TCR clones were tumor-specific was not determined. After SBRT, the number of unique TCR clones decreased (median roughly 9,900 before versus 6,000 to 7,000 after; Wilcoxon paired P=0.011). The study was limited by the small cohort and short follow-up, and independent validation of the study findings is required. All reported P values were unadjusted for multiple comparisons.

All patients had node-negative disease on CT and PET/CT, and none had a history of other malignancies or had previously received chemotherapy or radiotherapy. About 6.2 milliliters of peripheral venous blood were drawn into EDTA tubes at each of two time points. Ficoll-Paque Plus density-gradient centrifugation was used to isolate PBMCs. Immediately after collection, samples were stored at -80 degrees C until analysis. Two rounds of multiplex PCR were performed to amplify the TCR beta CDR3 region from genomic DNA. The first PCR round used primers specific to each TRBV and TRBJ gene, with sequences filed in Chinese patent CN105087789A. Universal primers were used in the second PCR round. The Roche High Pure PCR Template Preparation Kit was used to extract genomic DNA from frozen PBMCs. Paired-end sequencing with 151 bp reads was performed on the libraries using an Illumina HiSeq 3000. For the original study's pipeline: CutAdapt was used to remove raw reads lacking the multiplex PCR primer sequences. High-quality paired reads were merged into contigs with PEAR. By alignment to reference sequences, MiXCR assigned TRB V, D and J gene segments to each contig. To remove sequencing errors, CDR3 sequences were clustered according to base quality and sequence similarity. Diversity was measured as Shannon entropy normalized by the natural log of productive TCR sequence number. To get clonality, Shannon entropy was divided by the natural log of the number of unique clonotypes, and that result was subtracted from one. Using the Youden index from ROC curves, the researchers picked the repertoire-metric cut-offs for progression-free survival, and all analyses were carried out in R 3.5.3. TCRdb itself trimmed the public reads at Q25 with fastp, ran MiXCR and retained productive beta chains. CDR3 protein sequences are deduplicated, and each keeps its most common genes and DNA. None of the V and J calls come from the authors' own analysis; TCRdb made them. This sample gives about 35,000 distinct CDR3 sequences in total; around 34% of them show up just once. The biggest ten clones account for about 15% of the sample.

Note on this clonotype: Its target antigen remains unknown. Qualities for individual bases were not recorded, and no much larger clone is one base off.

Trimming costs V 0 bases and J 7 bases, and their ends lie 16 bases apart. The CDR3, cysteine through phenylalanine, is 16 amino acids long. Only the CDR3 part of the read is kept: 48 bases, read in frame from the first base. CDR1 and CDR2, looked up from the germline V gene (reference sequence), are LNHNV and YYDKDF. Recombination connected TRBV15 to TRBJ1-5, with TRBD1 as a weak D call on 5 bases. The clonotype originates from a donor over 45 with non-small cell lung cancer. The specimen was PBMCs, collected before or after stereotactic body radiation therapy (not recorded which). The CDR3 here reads CATSRDVLGVVQPQHF. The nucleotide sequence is TGTGCCACCAGCAGAGATGTGTTGGGGGTCGTGCAGCCCCAGCATTTT.